Reported below is one TCR beta chain. Its specificity is not known. This record belongs to a study of T cell clonotyping in hematopoietic cell transplantation. Broader study findings: CD4 and CD8 repertoire contributions could not be separated without sorting. Few recipient clonotypes overlapped donors; over 95% were de novo at given depth. Pathologically expanded recipient clonotypes increased progressively from day 30 to day 180 as diversity fell.

Germline assignment: CDR1 MNHNY and CDR2 SVGAGI (reference sequence). This CDR3 contains 13 residues. Trimming removed 6 bases from V and 5 bases from J, with 14 bases in between. Clones were sequenced by immunoSEQ multiplex PCR, and TCRdb holds only the in-frame ones, with some missing. The table lists thousands of clones, approximately 80% of them singletons. The origin of this receptor is a female patient in her 30s who had an allogeneic stem cell transplant, so the T cells may come from the graft donor. Some clones in this sample may be carry-over from other donors' samples. The sequencing used PBMCs, collected 100 days after allogeneic stem cell transplant. This chain joins TRBV6-6 and TRBJ2-7; D is unresolved. In DNA form, the CDR3 reads TGTGCCAGCAGAAAGCCCTCCTCTGACGAGCAGTACTTC. Encoded protein: CASRKPSSDEQYF.